This TCR beta chain is drawn from a study of cytomegalovirus exposure and HLA in healthy donors (dated by TCRdb to 2015 to 2018). Regarding the study in general: An earlier analysis of 587 of the donors reported 276 Gb of sequence data and approximately 120 million unique TCR beta sequences obtained from some 170 million T cells. About 330 gigabases of sequencing data and around 80 million unique TCR sequences made up an early release that covered roughly 670 HLA-typed donors. Among the roughly 370 genotyped donors, approximately 82% belonged to the genetic ancestry cluster associated with self-reported Caucasian donors. The study aimed to test whether signatures of past pathogen exposure could be identified by cataloging public T cell receptors. The study profiled the T cell repertoires of about 640 subjects by immunosequencing and related them to cytomegalovirus serostatus. Besides the first cohort of around 700 subjects, a separate validation cohort made up of around 120 different subjects was used. The study combined high-throughput TCR immunosequencing, statistical association of individual TCRs with disease status, and machine learning to predict cytomegalovirus infection status. To study patterns of TCR occurrence, a later analysis re-analyzed previously published TCR beta repertoires from several hundred donors and added high-resolution HLA genotyping. The later analysis used no new phenotypic data to find candidate immune exposures, relying instead on TCR beta sequences and their occurrence across donors. To decide whether each TCR beta V gene segment behaved as functional or pseudogenic, an earlier analysis of over 500 of the donors relied on high-throughput TCR beta sequencing. Donor age, sex, ethnicity and CMV serostatus were compiled alongside the repertoire data. Genome-wide SNP genotypes for about three fifths of the roughly 700 donors were used in a later genetic analysis, which treated that subset as a discovery cohort. All discovery cohort repertoires had been generated on a single sequencing platform. Both class I and class II loci were covered by HLA typing, at four-digit resolution. The number of typed donors differed by locus: roughly 620-640 for A, B, C, DRB1 and DQB1; 500 to 550 for DQA1; fewer than 610 for DPA1; and some 430 for DPB1. Roughly 5 DR-DQ haplotypes were handled as single units for association and clustering, since linkage in the cohort was strong. Among about 400 genotyped donors of the cohort, an average of approximately 220,000 unique TCR beta nucleotide sequences was sequenced per donor, of which roughly 17% were non-productive.

Concerning this clone: This receptor's antigen is unknown. It has no much larger one-base neighbor in the sample; base qualities were not kept.

The full study reports these points: A cluster of highly shared sequence variants was judged likely to represent a technical artifact of the sequencing pipeline. The earlier analysis of around 600 of the donors excluded over 15 rarely observed V segments, including chromosome 9 orphons, because counts were too low. Roughly uniform sequencing depth across donors was assumed in presence/absence analyses, although this assumption may not hold. Linkage disequilibrium might explain the correlated functional status among segregating V segments, but an unknown experimental factor could not be ruled out. Some IMGT-functional V segments, including TRBV6-2 and TRBV6-3, could not be told apart with the 87-base-pair reads, so those segments were excluded. The cohort was sequenced for TCR beta chains only, and without alpha or paired-chain data the features that could be detected were limited. Compared with equally common non-associated chains, HLA-associated TCR beta chains in a later analysis were more clonally expanded and had lower generation probabilities. A later genetic analysis reported fewer N-insertions in productive TCRs among donors in an Asian-associated ancestry cluster than the approximately 700-donor mean. When HLA alleles, especially DR and DQ, strongly co-occurred, TCR associations were difficult to assign to individual alleles. For the cohort, immune exposure information was limited to CMV serostatus. According to a later analysis, TCR association rates differed among HLA loci, with DRB1 alleles showing the most associated TCRs and HLA-C alleles showing the fewest. At a false discovery rate of 0.05, a later analysis linked around 17,000 TCR beta sequences to specific HLA alleles. V-gene and J-gene trimming of TCR beta chains was associated with a missense DCLRE1C variant in a later genetic analysis, and the association was replicated in an independent cohort. Because some donors lacked HLA typing at each locus, the association tests relied only on the typed subset. The study listed approximately 160 TCR beta chains as associated with cytomegalovirus. Across donors, most TCR sequences were observed very rarely, whereas some public TCRs were present in many individuals. According to the authors, the approach could potentially be generalized to other disease states and immunological phenotypes. A few of the identified cytomegalovirus-associated TCR beta chains were confirmed in vitro to be specific for cytomegalovirus antigens. In both the original and validation cohorts, the classifier was reported to diagnose cytomegalovirus status with high specificity and sensitivity. In a later analysis, most CMV-associated TCR beta chains were found to appear HLA-restricted, with HLA associations seemingly driven largely by CMV exposure. A further reported finding was that TCR beta sequences accurately predicted the HLA-A and HLA-B alleles for most subjects in the first cohort. In an earlier analysis of approximately 590 of the donors, most TCR beta V segments were observed in productive rearrangements about 87% or about 30% of the time, broadly matching IMGT annotations. In a later analysis, several top co-occurrence clusters were reported to appear linked to parvovirus B19, influenza, CMV and Epstein-Barr virus.

The CDR3 runs 16 amino acids, cysteine and phenylalanine included. Left in the record is the CDR3 DNA by itself, 48 bases read in frame from the first base. Trimming removed 5 bases from V and 0 bases from J; the gene matches leave 9 bases unexplained. Taken from the germline V gene, the CDR1 and CDR2 loops are SGHAT and FQNNGV. The library was built by means of the immunoSEQ multiplex PCR assay. For the multiplex PCR, a mixture combining 60 forward primers for TCR Vbeta segments and 13 reverse primers for TCR Jbeta segments was used. The CDR3 region of rearranged TCR beta genes was amplified from genomic DNA by a multiplex PCR assay. The amplified TCR beta libraries were sequenced on the Illumina HiSeq System as 87-base-pair reads. The paper's processing steps were these. A later analysis counted about 82 million unique TCR beta chains across the 550 to 750 repertoires, and about 10 million of these chains were shared by at least two donors. A nearest-neighbor algorithm error-corrected the raw reads and collapsed the reads into unique sequences, merging closely related sequences to remove PCR and sequencing errors. CDR3 sequences were aligned to IMGT reference sequences to assign V, D and J gene segments. For a sequence to be retained, a match of at least six nucleotides to both a V gene segment and a J gene segment was required. A rearrangement was called productive if the CDR3 had no stop codons and remained in frame with V and J, and every other rearrangement was called non-productive. CDR3 was defined by IMGT convention, running from the second conserved V-encoded cysteine to the conserved J-encoded phenylalanine. In an earlier analysis of around 540 of the donors, sequences lacking an unambiguous match to a single V gene segment were excluded. In an earlier analysis of about 590 of the donors, a V segment was called functional when productive rearrangements were above 56.7%, and segregating when the standard deviation between donors exceeded 5%. To diagnose cytomegalovirus status from the catalog of TCR beta chain sequences, a statistical classification framework was built. In a later analysis, V and J genes were assigned by comparing TCR nucleotide sequences against IMGT/GENE-DB human TR gene sequences. A later analysis assigned CDR3 sequences and most-parsimonious VDJ recombination scenarios with the TCRdist pipeline. A later analysis defined each TCR beta chain by its CDR3 amino acid sequence plus V-gene family, and excluded reads lacking a unique V-gene family. To address suspected cross-contamination and a sequencing artifact, a later analysis removed some 620 highly shared, low-generation-probability nucleotide sequences. For each public chain, a later analysis derived a clonal expansion index from normalized ranks of inferred template counts within each repertoire. In a later analysis, generation probabilities were computed using a VDJ recombination model fitted to out-of-frame rearrangements, and the results were checked against IGoR. Hypergeometric tests were used in a later analysis to score TCR-TCR, TCR-HLA and TCR-CMV co-occurrence, with a repertoire-size bias correction applied to the TCR pairs. In a later analysis, false discovery rates were estimated by permuting HLA or CMV assignments 20 times. A later analysis grouped co-occurring TCRs with DBSCAN, adding TCRdist sequence similarity when clustering within HLA-allele-positive subsets. For co-occurrence clustering, repertoires with fewer than 30,000 or more than 120,000 public chains were excluded, along with 4 to 6 repertoires with anomalous nucleotide sharing. In its TCRdb copy, this immuneACCESS table keeps in-frame sequences only and misses some clones. Where compared with another copy, unresolved V genes explain less than half of these, and the others have no known cause. D and trimming were read from the DNA, whereas the V and J calls and clone size are those reported in that table. Within this sample are about 150,000 clones, with around 74% of them counted one time only. The ten largest clones add up to roughly 1.5% of the sample.

In total, approximately 690 healthy bone marrow donors made up the cohort. All cohort members were sampled while nominally healthy, although unrecorded immune exposures were likely present. The donor tested CMV seronegative and was one of the 352 seronegative cohort members. A peripheral blood sample was collected from each donor, and TCR beta sequencing was performed on peripheral blood mononuclear cells. Genomic DNA was extracted from the blood cell samples with the Qiagen DNeasy Blood Extraction Kit. The sequenced material came from PBMCs. This sequence uses TRBV11-2 and TRBJ2-5; 7 bases in the middle match TRBD1. This clonotype originated in a woman aged 30 to 39 in good health and CMV-seronegative. The DNA reads TGTGCCAGCAGCGCCAACAGGGGCCTTTACCAAGAGACCCAGTACTTC. Translation gives CASSANRGLYQETQYF.